The rows below give T cell receptor beta chains drawn from one sample of a study of blood T cell repertoires in COVID-19. Using immunoSEQ multiplex PCR, the repertoire was profiled, and TCRdb retains in-frame clones only, with some absent. The sample yields roughly 300,000 clones, more than 85% seen once. The sequenced sample consisted of peripheral blood. These receptors originate from a young woman with COVID-19, enrolled during active disease. CDR3s include the opening cysteine and the closing phenylalanine or tryptophan. The order of the fields is V gene, CDR3 length, clone size, D gene, J gene, CDR3 protein, CDR3 DNA. D genes are given only for firm matches. The size entry is marked missing in some rows and otherwise reads once, few, many or a size class.

TRBV27,14,-,-,TRBJ1-1,CASSIRPGGTEAFF,TGTGCCAGCAGTATACGACCGGGGGGCACTGAAGCTTTCTTT
TRBV19,15,-,-,TRBJ1-5,CASSITRGGNQPQHF,TGTGCCAGTAGTATTACCAGGGGTGGCAATCAGCCCCAGCATTTT
TRBV14,16,few,-,TRBJ1-5,CASSQERNTGLWPQHF,TGTGCCAGCAGCCAAGAACGTAATACGGGGTTATGGCCCCAGCATTTT
TRBV15,14,-,-,TRBJ1-5,CATSRVAGPQPQHF,TGTGCCACCAGCAGAGTTGCGGGGCCTCAGCCCCAGCATTTT
TRBV4-1,15,-,-,TRBJ1-5,CASSQVQTGWQPQHF,TGCGCCAGCAGCCAAGTTCAGACAGGTTGGCAGCCCCAGCATTTT
TRBV11-1,14,-,TRBD1,TRBJ2-7,CASSQRDRSSEQYF,TGTGCCAGCAGTCAAAGGGACAGGAGTTCGGAGCAGTACTTC
TRBV28,14,-,TRBD1,TRBJ2-3,CASSFRTGLYTQYF,TGTGCCAGCAGTTTCCGGACAGGGCTTTATACGCAGTATTTT
TRBV28,14,-,-,TRBJ2-3,CASSLTSSYESQYF,TGTGCCAGCAGTTTAACTAGCTCTTATGAGTCGCAGTATTTT
TRBV7-9,14,-,TRBD1,TRBJ2-1,CASSSGQGEGEQFF,TGTGCCAGCAGCTCGGGACAGGGGGAAGGTGAGCAGTTCTTC
TRBV2,18,-,-,TRBJ1-5,CASSEYRLSQGSNQPQHF,TGTGCCAGCAGTGAATACCGTCTTAGTCAGGGAAGCAATCAGCCCCAGCATTTT
TRBV2,13,-,-,TRBJ2-7,CASSGRTVYEQYF,TGTGCCAGCAGTGGCAGGACAGTCTACGAGCAGTACTTC
TRBV7-9,16,-,TRBD2,TRBJ2-1,CASRSGTSGSNNEQFF,TGTGCCAGCAGATCAGGGACTAGCGGGAGCAACAATGAGCAGTTCTTC
TRBV19,12,-,TRBD1,TRBJ1-2,CASSRQGYGYTF,TGTGCCAGTAGCAGACAGGGTTATGGCTACACCTTC
TRBV2,13,-,-,TRBJ2-5,CASKAGSRETQYF,TGTGCCAGCAAGGCGGGTAGTAGGGAGACCCAGTACTTC
TRBV10-2,14,few,TRBD2,TRBJ2-1,CASMRSGRAGEQFF,TGCGCCAGCATGAGGAGCGGGAGGGCCGGTGAGCAGTTCTTC
TRBV10-2,16,-,TRBD2,TRBJ2-1,CASTRFGGSSYNEQFF,TGCGCCAGCACCAGATTCGGCGGGAGCTCCTACAATGAGCAGTTCTTC
TRBV19,13,-,TRBD1,TRBJ2-7,CASRKQGTNEQYF,TGTGCCAGTAGGAAACAGGGGACAAACGAGCAGTACTTC
TRBV5-1,15,-,-,TRBJ1-2,CASSLGGLIGYGYTF,TGCGCCAGCAGCTTGGGGGGACTCATCGGCTATGGCTACACCTTC
TRBV28,11,-,-,TRBJ2-7,CASSTAREQYF,TGTGCCAGCAGTACCGCGAGGGAGCAGTACTTC
TRBV11-2,13,-,TRBD1,TRBJ1-1,CASSSDRATEAFF,TGTGCCAGCAGCTCGGACAGGGCCACTGAAGCTTTCTTT
TRBV5-8,13,many,TRBD1,TRBJ2-7,CASSHGTGAEQYF,TGTGCCAGCAGTCACGGGACAGGGGCCGAGCAGTACTTC
TRBV6-5,15,once,-,TRBJ1-2,CASSPRGPTNYGYTF,TGTGCCAGCAGTCCCAGGGGACCTACTAACTATGGCTACACCTTC
TRBV19,17,-,TRBD2,TRBJ2-1,CASSPGLAGGRGNEQFF,TGTGCCAGTAGTCCCGGACTAGCGGGAGGGAGGGGCAATGAGCAGTTCTTC
TRBV7-2,14,-,-,TRBJ2-5,CASILTGSTETQYF,TGTGCCAGCATCCTAACAGGGAGTACGGAGACCCAGTACTTC
TRBV20-1,11,once,TRBD2,TRBJ2-1,CSARTSDEQFF,TGCAGTGCTAGAACTAGCGATGAGCAGTTCTTC
TRBV29-1,13,-,TRBD1,TRBJ2-2,CSVTRDSTGELFF,TGCAGCGTCACGAGGGACAGCACCGGGGAGCTGTTTTTT
TRBV7-2,17,-,TRBD1,TRBJ1-2,CASSLKDRSPFLYGYTF,TGTGCCAGCAGCTTAAAGGACAGGAGCCCATTTCTCTATGGCTACACCTTC
TRBV6-2/TRBV6-3,16,once,TRBD1,TRBJ2-7,CASSSPRDRAIYEQYF,TGTGCCAGCAGCTCCCCCCGGGACAGGGCTATCTACGAGCAGTACTTC
TRBV23-1,20,-,-,TRBJ2-7,CASSQGSRRGRTLSSYEQYF,TGCGCCAGCAGTCAAGGTAGTAGGAGGGGTCGGACCCTCAGCTCCTACGAGCAGTACTTC
TRBV5-1,15,-,TRBD1,TRBJ2-2,CASSLADRGVRELFF,TGCGCCAGCAGCTTGGCGGACAGGGGTGTCCGGGAGCTGTTTTTT
TRBV11-2,15,-,TRBD1,TRBJ1-2,CASSWGTGELGGYTF,TGTGCCAGCAGCTGGGGGACAGGAGAACTAGGTGGCTACACCTTC
TRBV7-6,14,-,-,TRBJ2-3,CVVADAGSTDTQYF,TGTGTAGTCGCTGATGCAGGGAGCACAGATACGCAGTATTTT
TRBV5-6,19,-,TRBD2,TRBJ2-5,CASSLYPGGPIRPQETQYF,TGTGCCAGCAGCTTGTATCCGGGAGGGCCGATTAGGCCTCAAGAGACCCAGTACTTC
TRBV20-1,11,-,TRBD2,TRBJ2-7,CSASGLAGLGF,TGCAGTGCTAGTGGACTAGCGGGACTGGGCTTC
TRBV4-1,15,few,TRBD1,TRBJ2-7,CASSPIQGARYEQYF,TGCGCCAGCAGCCCCATACAGGGGGCGCGATACGAGCAGTACTTC
TRBV11-2,16,-,TRBD2,TRBJ2-3,CASSPGWREKPDTQYF,TGTGCCAGCAGCCCAGGGTGGCGGGAGAAGCCAGATACGCAGTATTTT
TRBV5-1,14,-,-,TRBJ2-1,CASSLGVADNEQFF,TGCGCCAGCAGCTTGGGGGTTGCGGACAATGAGCAGTTCTTC
TRBV3-1/TRBV3-2,21,-,TRBD2,TRBJ2-2,CASSQDPGLAGVTPPTGELFF,TGTGCCAGCAGCCAAGATCCAGGACTAGCGGGAGTCACTCCCCCCACCGGGGAGCTGTTTTTT
TRBV19,14,-,TRBD1,TRBJ1-5,CASRRQGSNQPQHF,TGTGCCAGTAGGCGACAGGGATCGAATCAGCCCCAGCATTTT
TRBV19,15,-,-,TRBJ1-1,CASSIGPPGATEAFF,TGTGCCAGTAGTATAGGACCGCCAGGGGCCACTGAAGCTTTCTTT